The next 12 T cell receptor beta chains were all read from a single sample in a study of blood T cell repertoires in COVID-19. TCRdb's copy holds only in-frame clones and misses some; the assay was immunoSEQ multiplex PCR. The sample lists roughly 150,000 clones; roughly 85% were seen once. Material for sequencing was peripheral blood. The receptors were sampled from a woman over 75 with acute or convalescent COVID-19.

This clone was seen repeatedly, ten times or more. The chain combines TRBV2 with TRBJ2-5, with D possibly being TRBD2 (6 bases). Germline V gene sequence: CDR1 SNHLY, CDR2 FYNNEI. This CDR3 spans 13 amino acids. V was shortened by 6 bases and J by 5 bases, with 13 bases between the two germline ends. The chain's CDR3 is CASSSGLRETQYF. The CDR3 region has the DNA TGTGCCAGCAGCTCGGGACTGCGGGAGACCCAGTACTTC. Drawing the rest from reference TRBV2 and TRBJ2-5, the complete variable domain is EPEVTQTPSHQVTQMGQEVILRCVPISNHLYFYWYRQILGQKVEFLVSFYNNEISEKSEIFDDQFSVERPDGSNFTLKIRSTKLEDSAMYFCASSSGLRETQYFGPGTRLLVL.

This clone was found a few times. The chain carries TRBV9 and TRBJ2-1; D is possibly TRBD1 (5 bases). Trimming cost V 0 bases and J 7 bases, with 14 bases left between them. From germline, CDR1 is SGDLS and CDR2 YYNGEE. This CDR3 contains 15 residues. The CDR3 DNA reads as TGTGCCAGCAGCGTAGCGGACCCAAAGGGGAATGAGCAGTTCTTC. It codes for CASSVADPKGNEQFF.

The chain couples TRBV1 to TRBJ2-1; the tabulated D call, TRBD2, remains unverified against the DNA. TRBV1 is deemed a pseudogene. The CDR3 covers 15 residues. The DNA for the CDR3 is TGCACCAGCAGCCTCCCGCGAACTCCGAAGAATGAGCAGTTCTTC. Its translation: CTSSLPRTPKNEQFF.

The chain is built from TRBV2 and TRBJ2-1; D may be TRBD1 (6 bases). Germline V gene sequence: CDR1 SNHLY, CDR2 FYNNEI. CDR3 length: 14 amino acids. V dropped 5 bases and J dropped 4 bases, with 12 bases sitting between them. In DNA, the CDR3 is TGTGCCAGCAGTTCTCGGACAGCGTACAATGAGCAGTTCTTC. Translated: CASSSRTAYNEQFF.

The CDR3: CASSIPGLTEAFF. CDR3 DNA: TGTGCCAGTAGTATCCCAGGGCTTACTGAAGCTTTCTTT. This rearrangement joins TRBV19 to TRBJ1-1; D is possibly TRBD1 (5 bases). This CDR3 contains 13 residues. CDR1 is LNHDA and CDR2 is SQIVND in the germline V gene (reference sequence). Trimming pared 3 bases from V and 5 bases from J, leaving 10 bases between.

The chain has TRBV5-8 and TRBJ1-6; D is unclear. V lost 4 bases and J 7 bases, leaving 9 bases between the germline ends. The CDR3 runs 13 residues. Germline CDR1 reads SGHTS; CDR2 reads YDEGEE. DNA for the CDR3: TGTGCCAGCAGCCGCGTCAGGAATTCACCCCTCCACTTT. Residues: CASSRVRNSPLHF.

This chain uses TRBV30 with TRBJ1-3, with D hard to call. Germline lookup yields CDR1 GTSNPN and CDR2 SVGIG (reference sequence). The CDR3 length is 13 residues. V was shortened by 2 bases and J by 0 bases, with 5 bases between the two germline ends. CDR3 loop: CAWSFYSGNTIYF. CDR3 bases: TGTGCCTGGAGTTTTTACTCTGGAAACACCATATATTTT.

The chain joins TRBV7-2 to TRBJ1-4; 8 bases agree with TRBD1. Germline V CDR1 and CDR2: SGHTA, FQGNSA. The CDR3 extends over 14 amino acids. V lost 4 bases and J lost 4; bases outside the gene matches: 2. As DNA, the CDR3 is TGTGCCAGCAGCTCCACAGGGGGTAATGAAAAACTGTTTTTT. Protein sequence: CASSSTGGNEKLFF.

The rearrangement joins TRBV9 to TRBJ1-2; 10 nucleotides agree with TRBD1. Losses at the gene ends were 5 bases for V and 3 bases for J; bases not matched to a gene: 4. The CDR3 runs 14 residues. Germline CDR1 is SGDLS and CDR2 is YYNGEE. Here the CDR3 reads CASSPGTGDYGYTF. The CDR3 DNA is TGTGCCAGCAGTCCCGGGACAGGGGACTATGGCTACACCTTC.

CDR3 nucleotides: TGTGCCAGCAGTTGGGGGGTAATGAGGACTGAAGCTTTCTTT. It translates to CASSWGVMRTEAFF. V gene TRBV2 combines with J gene TRBJ1-1; D may be TRBD1 (5 bases). The V gene's germline CDR1 is SNHLY and CDR2 FYNNEI. Between the trimmed V and J ends, which lost 5 bases and 5 bases, there was a span of 15 bases. The CDR3 sequence is 14 residues long.

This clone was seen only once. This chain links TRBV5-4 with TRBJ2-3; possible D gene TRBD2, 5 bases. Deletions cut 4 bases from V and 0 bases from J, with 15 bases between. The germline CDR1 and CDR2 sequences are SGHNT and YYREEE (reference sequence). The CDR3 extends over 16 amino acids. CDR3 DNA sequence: TGTGCCAGCAGCAAAGAAGCGGATACTAGCACAGATACGCAGTATTTT. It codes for CASSKEADTSTDTQYF.

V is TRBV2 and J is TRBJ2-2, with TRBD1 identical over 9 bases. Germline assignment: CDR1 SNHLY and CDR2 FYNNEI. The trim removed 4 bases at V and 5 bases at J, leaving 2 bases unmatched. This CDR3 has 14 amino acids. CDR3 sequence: CASSADRGTGELFF. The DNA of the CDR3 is TGTGCCAGCAGTGCGGACAGGGGAACCGGGGAGCTGTTTTTT.